Following are 27 T cell receptor beta chains from one sample sequenced in a study of T cell repertoires in cytomegalovirus infection. Antigen specificity for these receptors is unknown. A single record per CDR3 protein comes from TCRdb applying MiXCR to the reads. The repertoire holds nearly 700,000 distinct CDR3 sequences, with 30% to 35% as singletons. The sequencing used cultured PBMCs, collected from culture after CMV antigen stimulation. The receptors stem from a human donor in good health (CMV status not recorded). Some clones in this sample may be carry-over from other donors' samples.

The genes are TRBV5-1 and TRBJ1-5, with a tentative D call TRBD1 (6 bases). CDR3 size: 14 residues. The germline CDR1 and CDR2 sequences are SGHRS and YFSETQ. The V gene lost 4 bases and the J gene lost 5 bases, with 13 bases spanning the gap. The CDR3 loop reads CASSVGTPDQPQHF. CDR3 sequence (DNA): TGCGCCAGCAGCGTGGGGACACCCGATCAGCCCCAGCATTTT.

V usage is TRBV5-1 and J usage is TRBJ1-3; D gene uncertain. This CDR3 is 16 amino acids long. The V and J ends lost 4 bases and 0 bases respectively, with 14 bases between them. CDR1 and CDR2 (germline): SGHRS, YFSETQ. The CDR3 here is CASSLSLGNSGNTIYF. DNA of the CDR3: TGCGCCAGCAGCCTAAGTCTGGGGAACTCTGGAAACACCATATATTTT.

This clonotype was picked up a small number of times. At one end, the junction sequence differs from germline, possibly due to a read error. The rearrangement uses TRBV7-2 and TRBJ2-7, with a possible D match to TRBD2 (5 bases). Germline V gene sequence: CDR1 SGHTA, CDR2 FQGNSA. The CDR3 length is 15 residues. CDR3 loop: CASTLASRSYHEQYF. As DNA, the CDR3 is TGTGCCAGCACCTTAGCGTCGCGGAGTTACCACGAGCAGTACTTC. Based on the CDR3 plus reference TRBV7-2 and TRBJ2-7, the full variable domain is GAGVSQSPSNKVTEKGKDVELRCDPISGHTALYWYRQSLGQGLEFLIYFQGNSAPDKSGLPSDRFSAERTGGSVSTLTIQRTQQEDSAVYLCASTLASRSYHEQYFGPGTRLTVT.

Only a few counts were recorded for this clonotype. The rearrangement joins TRBV6-2 or TRBV6-3 to TRBJ1-2; possibly TRBD1 for D (5 bases). Germline V lookup: CDR1 MNHEY, CDR2 SVGEGT. The CDR3 extends over 12 amino acids. V was clipped by 4 bases and J by 8 bases, with 11 bases between them. This chain's CDR3 is CASSLRGLGYTF. The CDR3, as DNA: TGTGCCAGCAGTTTACGGGGCCTGGGCTACACCTTC.

The V and J genes are TRBV10-3 and TRBJ2-7; D is ambiguous. V lost 3 bases and J lost 4, with 10 bases in between. Germline lookup yields CDR1 ENHRY and CDR2 SYGVKD. The CDR3 consists of 13 residues. As DNA, the CDR3 is TGTGCCATCAGTGACCAATCTCGGTACGAGCAGTACTTC. It yields the protein CAISDQSRYEQYF.

The count of this clonotype is one. V usage is TRBV20-1 and J usage is TRBJ2-3, with D perhaps matching TRBD1 (5 bases). In germline, CDR1 is DFQATT, CDR2 SNEGSKA (reference sequence). CDR3 size: 13 residues. V was clipped by 3 bases and J by 9 bases, with 16 bases between them. The DNA of the CDR3 is TGCAGTGCTAGGGGGCTTAACTCAGGGACGCAGTATTTT. It translates to CSARGLNSGTQYF.

This clonotype has only a few counts. This chain uses TRBV4-1 with TRBJ2-7, with D uncertain. In germline, CDR1 is MGHRA, CDR2 YSYEKL. CDR3 length equals 15 residues. Trimming removed 1 base from V and 0 bases from J, with 10 bases in between. The CDR3: CASSQAQTISYEQYF. The CDR3 DNA follows: TGCGCCAGCAGCCAAGCGCAGACAATCTCCTACGAGCAGTACTTC.

This clonotype was observed a handful of times. This chain uses TRBV28 with TRBJ1-1, with 11 bases aligning to TRBD1. The CDR3 is made up of 17 amino acids. The V segment lost 6 bases and the J segment 0 bases; nucleotides outside the gene matches: 9. Germline CDR1 is MDHEN and CDR2 is SYDVKM. The CDR3 DNA reads as TGTGCCAGCAGAACCGGCGGACAGGGGGCAATGAACACTGAAGCTTTCTTT. Translation gives CASRTGGQGAMNTEAFF.

The genes are TRBV10-2 and TRBJ1-4; D is perhaps TRBD1 (5 bases). Germline CDR1 and CDR2: WSHSY and SAAADI. This CDR3 contains 18 residues. V lost 2 bases to trimming and J lost 12 bases, with 28 bases between them. The CDR3 is CASSEGLPFRAQIVELFF. In DNA, the CDR3 is TGCGCCAGCAGTGAGGGTCTCCCCTTCAGGGCGCAAATCGTCGAACTGTTTTTT.

The rearrangement joins TRBV5-1 to TRBJ2-2; D is ambiguous. The CDR3 has 12 residues. The germline gives CDR1 SGHRS, CDR2 YFSETQ. The V end lost 2 bases, the J end lost 6 bases, and 5 bases lay between the germline ends. DNA for the CDR3: TGCGCCAGCAGCTTAGAGCCCGGGGAGCTGTTTTTT. Protein product: CASSLEPGELFF.

The V gene is TRBV4-3, the J gene TRBJ2-6; 12 bases map to TRBD2. J lost 1 base, V lost 4 bases, and 8 bases had no gene match. Germline CDR1 is LGHNA and CDR2 is YSLEER. The length of the CDR3 is 19 residues. Here the CDR3 DNA reads TGCGCCAGCAGCCCTAGTTACGGACTAGCGGGATCTGGGGCCAACGTCCTGACTTTC. Protein: CASSPSYGLAGSGANVLTF.

A few counts support this clonotype. The genes are TRBV7-8 and TRBJ1-6; D not resolved. V lost 3 bases and J 7 bases, leaving 10 bases between the germline ends. The CDR3 consists of 14 residues. Germline V gives CDR1 SGHVS, CDR2 FQNEAQ. The CDR3 bases are TGTGCCAGCAGCTTGTTTGAAGGAAATTCACCCCTCCACTTT. Protein: CASSLFEGNSPLHF.

The chain has TRBV2 and TRBJ1-2; TRBD1 is a possible D gene (5 bases). Germline V gives CDR1 SNHLY, CDR2 FYNNEI. This CDR3 has 13 amino acids. Trimming removed 3 bases from V and 8 bases from J, with 13 bases in between. The CDR3 loop reads CASSERGTEGYTF. CDR3 bases: TGTGCCAGCAGTGAGAGGGGTACTGAGGGCTACACCTTC.

This rearrangement joins TRBV27 to TRBJ2-1; maybe TRBD2 (6 bases). CDR1 MNHEY and CDR2 SMNVEV come from the germline V gene (reference sequence). CDR3 size: 17 residues. V gave up 5 bases and J gave up 0 bases, with 17 bases separating them. The CDR3 DNA is TGTGCCAGCAGTCAACGGACTGGGCGGGACTCCTACAATGAGCAGTTCTTC. It encodes CASSQRTGRDSYNEQFF.

The chain combines TRBV4-1 with TRBJ1-2; maybe TRBD1 (6 bases). Per germline, CDR1 MGHRA and CDR2 YSYEKL. Between the trimmed V and J ends, which lost 3 bases and 8 bases, there was a span of 22 bases. This CDR3 comprises 16 residues. CDR3 amino acids: CASSHPAKGGSGGYTF. CDR3 nucleotide sequence: TGCGCCAGCAGCCACCCCGCGAAGGGGGGGTCCGGGGGCTACACCTTC.

The gene calls are TRBV4-1 and TRBJ2-3; D is possibly TRBD2 (5 bases). From germline, CDR1 is MGHRA and CDR2 YSYEKL. This CDR3 spans 15 amino acids. V gave up 4 bases and J gave up 2 bases, with 13 bases separating them. The CDR3 protein is CASSPRGWITDTQYF. The CDR3 nucleotides are TGCGCCAGCAGCCCCCGAGGGTGGATCACAGATACGCAGTATTTT.

A few counts support this clonotype. The CDR3 spells CASSSDLTGDEQFF. The DNA for the CDR3 is TGTGCCAGCAGCTCCGACTTAACTGGTGATGAGCAGTTCTTC. This chain connects TRBV7-9 to TRBJ2-1; no clear D gene. The V end was cut by 4 bases, the J end by 8 bases, with 15 bases between. This CDR3 contains 14 residues. The V gene's germline CDR1 is SEHNR and CDR2 FQNEAQ (reference sequence).

There are a few counts of this clonotype. The V call is TRBV7-6, the J call TRBJ2-7; TRBD2 agrees at 12 bases. With V trimmed by 3 bases and J by 4 bases, 10 bases remained unmatched. The CDR3 has 17 residues. CDR1 and CDR2 from the germline V gene are SGHVS and FNYEAQ. The CDR3 nucleotides are TGTGCCAGCAGCTTTCTAGCGGGAGGGCGAAGGGTATACGAGCAGTACTTC. Translation: CASSFLAGGRRVYEQYF.

This clonotype was observed at least ten times. This chain links TRBV7-2 with TRBJ2-5; unclear D gene. With 5 bases removed from V and 9 bases from J, the gap between germline ends came to 13 bases. The germline gives CDR1 SGHTA, CDR2 FQGNSA. CDR3 length: 12 amino acids. The CDR3 DNA reads as TGTGCCAGCAGCCATGATTCTTACGCCCAGTACTTC. It translates to CASSHDSYAQYF. The full variable domain, in which reference TRBV7-2 and TRBJ2-5 provide the parts outside the CDR3, is GAGVSQSPSNKVTEKGKDVELRCDPISGHTALYWYRQSLGQGLEFLIYFQGNSAPDKSGLPSDRFSAERTGGSVSTLTIQRTQQEDSAVYLCASSHDSYAQYFGPGTRLLVL.

This clonotype appeared a few times. The chain uses TRBV6-2 or TRBV6-3 and TRBJ1-2; no definite D call. Germline V gene lookup returns CDR1 MNHEY and CDR2 SVGEGT. The CDR3 has 14 amino acids. Trimming left V 6 bases short and J 4 bases short, with 15 bases between. In nucleotides, the CDR3 is TGTGCCAGCAGGAGCCAGGACGGCGGCTATGGCTACACCTTC. Its translation: CASRSQDGGYGYTF.

This clonotype was counted between two and nine times. The J gene is TRBJ1-1, the V gene TRBV7-9; D ambiguous. Germline values: CDR1 SEHNR, CDR2 FQNEAQ (reference sequence). The CDR3 runs to 12 residues. Trimming took off 2 bases at V and 8 bases at J, with 9 bases between the two ends. CDR3: CASSLLTREAFF. As DNA, the CDR3 is TGTGCCAGCAGCTTATTAACAAGGGAAGCTTTCTTT.

This clonotype showed up just once. This chain connects TRBV2 to TRBJ1-1; D remains ambiguous. The CDR3 length is 12 residues. The V end lost 7 bases, the J end lost 1 base, and 7 bases lay between the germline ends. Looked up from germline, CDR1 is SNHLY and CDR2 is FYNNEI. The CDR3 nucleotides read TGTGCCAGCACCACCACGAACACTGAAGCTTTCTTT. Protein: CASTTTNTEAFF.

The CDR3 sequence: CASSPIREEAFF. The CDR3 DNA follows: TGTGCCAGCAGCCCGATTAGGGAAGAAGCTTTCTTT. The chain employs TRBV11-2 and TRBJ1-1, with unresolved D. Trimming pared 5 bases from V and 8 bases from J, leaving 12 bases between. The CDR3 length is 12 residues. Germline V gene sequence: CDR1 SGHAT, CDR2 FQNNGV.

This clonotype was picked up a small number of times. This chain links TRBV18 with TRBJ2-2; D uncertain. Germline V gives CDR1 KGHSH, CDR2 LQKENI. The CDR3 contains 16 residues. V was trimmed by 0 bases and J by 4 bases, leaving 12 bases between them. The CDR3 spells CASSPPAHTTTGELFF. The CDR3 DNA sequence: TGTGCCAGCTCACCACCAGCCCATACGACCACCGGGGAGCTGTTTTTT.

This clonotype appeared a few times. The rearrangement links TRBV29-1 to TRBJ2-7; TRBD1 is a possible D gene (6 bases). Trimming removed 7 bases at V and 6 bases at J, with 13 bases between. The germline gives CDR1 SQVTM, CDR2 ANQGSEA. There are 11 residues in the CDR3. The CDR3 loop reads CSGSRGGEQYF. The CDR3, as DNA: TGCAGCGGTTCCAGGGGTGGCGAGCAGTACTTC.

The chain uses TRBV7-6 and TRBJ2-7, with 9 nucleotides matching TRBD1. In germline, CDR1 is SGHVS, CDR2 FNYEAQ. CDR3 length equals 15 residues. V shed 5 bases, J shed 7 bases, and the junction held 12 bases outside the gene matches. The CDR3 sequence: CASSPGQGYEEEQYF. CDR3 DNA sequence: TGTGCCAGCAGCCCGGGACAGGGATACGAAGAGGAGCAGTACTTC.

This clonotype was observed a handful of times. J is TRBJ2-1 and V is TRBV5-5; no reliable D call. The CDR3 contains 12 residues. The germline CDR1 and CDR2 sequences are SGHKS and YYEKEE (reference sequence). Trimming removed 7 bases at V and 2 bases at J, with 7 bases between. The CDR3 DNA is TGTGCCAGCGGTCCAGCCTACAATGAGCAGTTCTTC. It codes for CASGPAYNEQFF.